This T cell receptor (beta chain) is drawn from a study of blood T cells in healthy people across ages. Healthy Caucasian individuals from Russia aged roughly 6 to 100 served as donors. The CDR3 spans 12 residues. V lost 1 base to trimming and J lost 4 bases, with 2 bases between them. Per the germline V gene, CDR1 is KGHDR and CDR2 is SFDVKD. The second PCR ran roughly 7 to 12 cycles with a sample-barcoded 5' primer and J-beta primers. TCRdb re-analysed the 5' RACE reads in MiXCR, keeping a single row per CDR3 protein. The sample holds some 1 million distinct CDR3 sequences, 45% seen once. The source material was blood. The TCR comes from a woman in her sixties or seventies in good health. V and J are TRBV24-1 and TRBJ2-3; D is ambiguous. The CDR3 DNA reads TGTGCCACCAGTGATTTTGCAGATACGCAGTATTTT. Translating gives CATSDFADTQYF.